This T cell receptor beta chain comes out of a study of cytomegalovirus exposure and HLA in healthy donors. The PCR employed 60 Vbeta primers together with 13 Jbeta primers. Profiled with immunoSEQ multiplex PCR; TCRdb holds only in-frame clones, not every one. The repertoire consists of about 140,000 clones, with approximately 80% occurring once and the leading ten covering 4.5% to 6%. CDR3 length: 13 residues. In germline, CDR1 is KGHSH, CDR2 LQKENI. V lost 3 bases, J lost 8 bases, and 14 bases lay in between. The sequencing input was PBMCs. The source is a woman between 45 and 60 years old in good health and CMV-seronegative. This rearrangement joins TRBV18 to TRBJ2-7; D unresolved. This CDR3 is CASSPKTGLKQYF. CDR3 nucleotides: TGTGCCAGCTCACCTAAAACCGGTCTAAAGCAGTACTTC.